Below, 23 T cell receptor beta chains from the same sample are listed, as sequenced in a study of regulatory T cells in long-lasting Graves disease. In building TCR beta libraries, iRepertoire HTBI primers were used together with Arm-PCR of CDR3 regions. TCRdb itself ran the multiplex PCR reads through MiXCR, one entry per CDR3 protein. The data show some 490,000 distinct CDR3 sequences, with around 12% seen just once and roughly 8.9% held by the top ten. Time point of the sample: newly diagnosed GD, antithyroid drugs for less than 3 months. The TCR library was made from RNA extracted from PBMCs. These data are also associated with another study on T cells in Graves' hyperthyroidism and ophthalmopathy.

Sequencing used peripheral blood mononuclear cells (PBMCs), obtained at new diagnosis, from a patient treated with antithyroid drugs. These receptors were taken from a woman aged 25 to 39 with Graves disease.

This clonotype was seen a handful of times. The CDR3 spells CASSLGTRAFLNTQYF. Written as DNA, the CDR3 is TGTGCCAGCAGCTTAGGTACTAGGGCCTTCCTGAATACGCAGTATTTT. This rearrangement joins TRBV7-3 to TRBJ2-3; a weak D match, TRBD2 (5 bases). This CDR3 region has 16 residues. CDR1 is SGHTA, CDR2 FQGTGA, per germline. The V end was cut by 2 bases, the J end by 7 bases, with 19 bases between.

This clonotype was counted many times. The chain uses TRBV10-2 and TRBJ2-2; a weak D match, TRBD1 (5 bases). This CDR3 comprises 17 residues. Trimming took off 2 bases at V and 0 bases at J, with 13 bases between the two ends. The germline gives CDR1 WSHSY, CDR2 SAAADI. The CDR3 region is CASSEPGLGPNTGELFF. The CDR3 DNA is TGCGCCAGCAGTGAGCCGGGCTTGGGGCCGAACACCGGGGAGCTGTTTTTT.

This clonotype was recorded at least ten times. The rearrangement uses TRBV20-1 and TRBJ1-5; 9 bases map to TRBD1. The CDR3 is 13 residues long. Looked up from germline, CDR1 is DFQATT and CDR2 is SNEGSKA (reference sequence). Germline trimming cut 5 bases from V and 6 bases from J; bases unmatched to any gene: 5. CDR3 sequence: CSAHGQGFQPQHF. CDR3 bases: TGCAGTGCTCATGGACAGGGGTTTCAGCCCCAGCATTTT.

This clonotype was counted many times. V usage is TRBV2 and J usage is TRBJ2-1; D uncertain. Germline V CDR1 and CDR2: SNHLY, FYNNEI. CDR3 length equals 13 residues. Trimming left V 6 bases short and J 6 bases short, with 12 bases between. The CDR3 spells CASSRDTVNEQFF. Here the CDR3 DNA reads TGTGCCAGCAGCCGTGACACAGTCAATGAGCAGTTCTTC.

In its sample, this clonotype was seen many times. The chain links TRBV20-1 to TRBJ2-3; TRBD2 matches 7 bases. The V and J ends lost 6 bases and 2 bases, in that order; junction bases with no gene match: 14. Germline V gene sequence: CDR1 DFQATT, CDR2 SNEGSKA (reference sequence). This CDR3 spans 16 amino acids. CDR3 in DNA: TGCAGTGCGGATCGCGGGGCTAGCGGAGACACAGATACGCAGTATTTT. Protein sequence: CSADRGASGDTDTQYF.

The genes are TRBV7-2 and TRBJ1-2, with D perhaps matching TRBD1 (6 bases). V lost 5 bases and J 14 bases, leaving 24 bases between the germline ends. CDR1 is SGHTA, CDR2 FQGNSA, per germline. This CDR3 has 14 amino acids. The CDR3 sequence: CASSSSRYRAESTF. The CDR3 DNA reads TGTGCCAGCAGCAGCTCCCGGTACAGGGCTGAGTCTACCTTC. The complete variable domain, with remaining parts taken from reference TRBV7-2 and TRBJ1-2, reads GAGVSQSPSNKVTEKGKDVELRCDPISGHTALYWYRQSLGQGLEFLIYFQGNSAPDKSGLPSDRFSAERTGGSVSTLTIQRTQQEDSAVYLCASSSSRYRAESTFGSGTRLTVV.

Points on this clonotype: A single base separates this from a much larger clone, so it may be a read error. Here the CDR3 DNA reads TGTGCCAGCCTCAGGACAGGGTTGTACAGTGAGCAGTTCTTC. Amino acids: CASLRTGLYSEQFF. The rearrangement uses TRBV6-2 or TRBV6-3 and TRBJ2-1; 8 bases align to TRBD1. From germline, CDR1 is MNHEY and CDR2 SVGEGT. This CDR3 is 14 amino acids long.

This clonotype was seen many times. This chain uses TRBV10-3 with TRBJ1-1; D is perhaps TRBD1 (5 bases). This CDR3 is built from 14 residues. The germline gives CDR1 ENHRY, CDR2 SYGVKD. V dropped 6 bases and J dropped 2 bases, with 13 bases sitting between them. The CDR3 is CAISAIQGNTEAFF. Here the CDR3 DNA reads TGTGCCATCAGCGCTATCCAGGGAAACACTGAAGCTTTCTTT.

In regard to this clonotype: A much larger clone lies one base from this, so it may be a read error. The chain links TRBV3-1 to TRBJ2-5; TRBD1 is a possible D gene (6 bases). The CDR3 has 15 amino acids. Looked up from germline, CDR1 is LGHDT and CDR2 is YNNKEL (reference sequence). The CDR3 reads CASCQGGSIKETQYF. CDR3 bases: TGTGCCAGCTGCCAAGGGGGATCGATAAAAGAGACCCAGTACTTC.

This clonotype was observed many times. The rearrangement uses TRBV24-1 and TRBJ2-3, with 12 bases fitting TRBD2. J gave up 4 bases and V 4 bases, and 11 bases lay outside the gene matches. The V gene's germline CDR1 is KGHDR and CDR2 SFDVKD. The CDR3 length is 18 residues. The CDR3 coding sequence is TGTGCCACCAGTGACCCACTTCGACTAGCGGGAGCCCCAGATACGCAGTATTTT. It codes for CATSDPLRLAGAPDTQYF.

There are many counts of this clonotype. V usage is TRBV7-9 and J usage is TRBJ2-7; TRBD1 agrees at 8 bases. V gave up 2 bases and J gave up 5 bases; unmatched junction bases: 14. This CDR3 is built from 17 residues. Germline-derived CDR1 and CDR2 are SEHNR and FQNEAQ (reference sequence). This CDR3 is CASSLSWFTGGRHEQYF. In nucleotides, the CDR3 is TGTGCCAGCAGCTTATCGTGGTTCACAGGGGGTCGCCACGAGCAGTACTTC. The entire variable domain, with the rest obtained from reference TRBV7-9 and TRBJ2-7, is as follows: DTGVSQNPRHKITKRGQNVTFRCDPISEHNRLYWYRQTLGQGPEFLTYFQNEAQLEKSRLLSDRFSAERPKGSFSTLEIQRTEQGDSAMYLCASSLSWFTGGRHEQYFGPGTRLTVT.

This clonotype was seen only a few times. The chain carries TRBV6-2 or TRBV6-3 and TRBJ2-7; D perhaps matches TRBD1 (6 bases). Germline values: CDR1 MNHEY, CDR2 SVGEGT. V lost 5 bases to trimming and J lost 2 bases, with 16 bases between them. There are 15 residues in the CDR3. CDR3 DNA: TGTGCCAGCAGTGAAGCTTTACAGGGAACCTACGAGCAGTACTTC. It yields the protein CASSEALQGTYEQYF.

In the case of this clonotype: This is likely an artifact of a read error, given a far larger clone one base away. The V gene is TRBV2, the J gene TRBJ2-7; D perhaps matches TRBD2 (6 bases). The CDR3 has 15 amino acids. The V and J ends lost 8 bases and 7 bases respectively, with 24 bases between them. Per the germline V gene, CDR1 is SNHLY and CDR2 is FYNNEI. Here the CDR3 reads CASSRVGGTYNEQYF. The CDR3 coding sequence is TGTGCCAGCTCGCGGGTGGGAGGAACCTACAATGAGCAGTACTTC.

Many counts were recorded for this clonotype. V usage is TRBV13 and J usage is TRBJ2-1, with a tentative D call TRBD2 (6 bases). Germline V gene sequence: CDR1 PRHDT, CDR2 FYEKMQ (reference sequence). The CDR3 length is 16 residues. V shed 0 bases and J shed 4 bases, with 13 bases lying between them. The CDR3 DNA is TGTGCCAGCAGCTTAGGAGGAGGGCGGAGGTACAATGAGCAGTTCTTC. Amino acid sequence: CASSLGGGRRYNEQFF.

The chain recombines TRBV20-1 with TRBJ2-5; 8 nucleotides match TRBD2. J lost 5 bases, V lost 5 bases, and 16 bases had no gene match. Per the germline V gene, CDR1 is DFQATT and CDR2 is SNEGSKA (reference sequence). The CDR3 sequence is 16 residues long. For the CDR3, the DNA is TGCAGTGCTCCGGGGGGCCTGCGGGAGGTGTGGGAGACCCAGTACTTC. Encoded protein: CSAPGGLREVWETQYF.

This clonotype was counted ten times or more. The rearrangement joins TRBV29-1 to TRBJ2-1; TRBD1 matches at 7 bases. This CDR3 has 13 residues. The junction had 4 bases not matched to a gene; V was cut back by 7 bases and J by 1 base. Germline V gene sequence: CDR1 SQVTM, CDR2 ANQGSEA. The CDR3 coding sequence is TGCAGCGCAACAGGGGTATCCTACAATGAGCAGTTCTTC. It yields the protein CSATGVSYNEQFF.

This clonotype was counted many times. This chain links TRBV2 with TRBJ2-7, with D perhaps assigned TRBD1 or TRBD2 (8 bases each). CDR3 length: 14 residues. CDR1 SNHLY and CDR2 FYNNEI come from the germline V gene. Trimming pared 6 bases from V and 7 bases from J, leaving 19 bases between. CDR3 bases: TGTGCCAGCAGCCCCCGCGGGGGGACAGGAGAGCAGTACTTC. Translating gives CASSPRGGTGEQYF.

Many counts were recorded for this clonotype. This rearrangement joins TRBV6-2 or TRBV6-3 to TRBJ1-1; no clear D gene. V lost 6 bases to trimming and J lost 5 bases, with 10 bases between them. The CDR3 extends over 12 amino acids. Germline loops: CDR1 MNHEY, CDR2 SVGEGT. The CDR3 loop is CASRKGQTEAFF. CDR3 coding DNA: TGTGCCAGCAGGAAAGGGCAGACTGAAGCTTTCTTT.

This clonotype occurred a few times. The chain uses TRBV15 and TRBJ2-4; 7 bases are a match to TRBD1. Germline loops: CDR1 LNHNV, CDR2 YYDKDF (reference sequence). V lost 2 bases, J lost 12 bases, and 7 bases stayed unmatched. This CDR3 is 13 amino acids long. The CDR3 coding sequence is TGTGCCACCAGCAGACCCTCTAGGGACAGTCAGTACTTC. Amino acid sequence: CATSRPSRDSQYF.

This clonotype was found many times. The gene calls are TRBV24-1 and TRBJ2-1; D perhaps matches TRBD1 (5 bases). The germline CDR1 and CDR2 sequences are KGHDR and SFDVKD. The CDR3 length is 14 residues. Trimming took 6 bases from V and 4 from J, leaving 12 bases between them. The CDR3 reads CATSRVGDYNEQFF. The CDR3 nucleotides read TGTGCCACCAGTCGAGTAGGGGATTACAATGAGCAGTTCTTC.

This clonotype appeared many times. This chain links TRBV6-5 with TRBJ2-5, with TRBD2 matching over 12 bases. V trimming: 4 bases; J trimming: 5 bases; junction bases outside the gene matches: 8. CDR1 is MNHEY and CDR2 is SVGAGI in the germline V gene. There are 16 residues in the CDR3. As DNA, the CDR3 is TGTGCCAGCAGTTTGACTAGCGGGAGTTCTACTGAGACCCAGTACTTC. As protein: CASSLTSGSSTETQYF.

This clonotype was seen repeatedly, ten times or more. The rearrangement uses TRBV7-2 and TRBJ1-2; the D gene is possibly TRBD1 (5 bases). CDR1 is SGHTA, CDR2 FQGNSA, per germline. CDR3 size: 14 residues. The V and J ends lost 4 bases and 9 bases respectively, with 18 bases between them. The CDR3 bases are TGTGCCAGCAGCTCTCGGGGTGGGGGTATAAGCTACACCTTC. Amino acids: CASSSRGGGISYTF.

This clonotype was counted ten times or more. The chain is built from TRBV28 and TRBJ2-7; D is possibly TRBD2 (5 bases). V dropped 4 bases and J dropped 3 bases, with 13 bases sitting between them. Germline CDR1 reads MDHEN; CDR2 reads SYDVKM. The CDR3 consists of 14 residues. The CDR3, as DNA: TGTGCCAGCAGTTCTGCAGGACGGGACTACGAGCAGTACTTC. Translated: CASSSAGRDYEQYF.